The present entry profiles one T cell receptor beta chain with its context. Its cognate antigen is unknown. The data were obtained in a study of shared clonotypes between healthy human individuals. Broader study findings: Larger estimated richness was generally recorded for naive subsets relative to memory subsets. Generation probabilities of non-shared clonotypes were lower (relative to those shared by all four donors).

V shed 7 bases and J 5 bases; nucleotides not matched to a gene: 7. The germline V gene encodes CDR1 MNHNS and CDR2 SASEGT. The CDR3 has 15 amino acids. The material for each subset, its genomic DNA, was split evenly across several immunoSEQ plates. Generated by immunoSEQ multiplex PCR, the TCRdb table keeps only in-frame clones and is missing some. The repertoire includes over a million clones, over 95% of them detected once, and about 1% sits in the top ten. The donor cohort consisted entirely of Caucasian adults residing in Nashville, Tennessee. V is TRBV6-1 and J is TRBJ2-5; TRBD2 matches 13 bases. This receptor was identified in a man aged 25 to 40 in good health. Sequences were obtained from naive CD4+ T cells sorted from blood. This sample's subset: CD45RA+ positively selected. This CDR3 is CASMGLAGILETQYF. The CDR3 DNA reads TGTGCCAGCATGGGACTAGCGGGAATCTTGGAGACCCAGTACTTC.